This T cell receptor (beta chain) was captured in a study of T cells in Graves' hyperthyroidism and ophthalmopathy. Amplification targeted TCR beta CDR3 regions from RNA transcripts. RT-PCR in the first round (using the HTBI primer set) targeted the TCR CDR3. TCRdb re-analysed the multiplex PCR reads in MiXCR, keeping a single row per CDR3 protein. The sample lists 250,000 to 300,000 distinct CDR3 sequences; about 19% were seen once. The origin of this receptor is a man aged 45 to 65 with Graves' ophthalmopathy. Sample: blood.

The CDR3 DNA sequence: TGCAGCGCGAAAACCGGGACAGGGCGGGAAAAACTGTTTTTT. Its translation is CSAKTGTGREKLFF. The V and J genes are TRBV29-1 and TRBJ1-4, with 9 bases that match TRBD1. CDR1 is SQVTM and CDR2 is ANQGSEA in the germline V gene. The CDR3 loop spans 14 amino acids. V lost 7 bases, J lost 8 bases, and 11 bases stayed unmatched. Drawing the rest from reference TRBV29-1 and TRBJ1-4, the complete variable domain is SAVISQKPSRDICQRGTSLTIQCQVDSQVTMMFWYRQQPGQSLTLIATANQGSEATYESGFVIDKFPISRPNLTFSTLTVSNMSPEDSSIYLCSAKTGTGREKLFFGSGTQLSVL.